These 29 T cell receptor beta chains share one sample of origin, sequenced in a study of blood T cell repertoires in COVID-19. The data were produced by immunoSEQ multiplex PCR, yet TCRdb's version contains in-frame clones alone and is incomplete. The sample yields roughly 230,000 clones, roughly four fifths seen once. Specimen: peripheral blood. Receptor source: a woman aged 45-59 years with acute or convalescent COVID-19.

V usage is TRBV25-1 and J usage is TRBJ2-5, with 9 bases fitting TRBD2. V lost 5 bases to trimming and J lost 5 bases; unmatched junction nucleotides: 9. CDR3 length: 15 residues. The germline V gene has CDR1 MGHDK and CDR2 SYGVNS. The CDR3 DNA reads TGTGCCAGCAGTCCCTTGGCGGGAGGGAGGGAGACCCAGTACTTC. Protein product: CASSPLAGGRETQYF.

The chain carries TRBV7-2 and TRBJ2-3; D possibly corresponds to TRBD2 (6 bases). This CDR3 spans 14 amino acids. Trimming removed 0 bases at V and 6 bases at J, with 10 bases between. Germline values: CDR1 SGHTA, CDR2 FQGNSA. As DNA, the CDR3 is TGTGCCAGCAGCTTAGCCCGGGGGTCCGATACGCAGTATTTT. Its translation is CASSLARGSDTQYF. The whole variable domain, remainder taken from reference TRBV7-2 and TRBJ2-3, is GAGVSQSPSNKVTEKGKDVELRCDPISGHTALYWYRQSLGQGLEFLIYFQGNSAPDKSGLPSDRFSAERTGGSVSTLTIQRTQQEDSAVYLCASSLARGSDTQYFGPGTRLTVL.

The chain combines TRBV5-5 with TRBJ2-3; 12 bases match TRBD2. V was pared by 5 bases and J by 1 base, with 5 bases of the junction left unmatched. Germline lookup yields CDR1 SGHKS and CDR2 YYEKEE (reference sequence). This CDR3 is built from 16 residues. The CDR3 DNA follows: TGTGCCAGCAGTACGCTAGCGGGGGGGGGCACAGATACGCAGTATTTT. Amino acid sequence: CASSTLAGGGTDTQYF.

The chain employs TRBV2 and TRBJ1-6; D uncertain. With 3 bases removed from V and 5 bases from J, the gap between germline ends came to 11 bases. Germline-derived CDR1 and CDR2 are SNHLY and FYNNEI. CDR3 length: 15 residues. The CDR3 DNA sequence: TGTGCCAGCAGTGAGGGTCGTCGGGATAATTCACCCCTCCACTTT. Amino acids: CASSEGRRDNSPLHF. Based on the CDR3 plus reference TRBV2 and TRBJ1-6, the full variable domain is EPEVTQTPSHQVTQMGQEVILRCVPISNHLYFYWYRQILGQKVEFLVSFYNNEISEKSEIFDDQFSVERPDGSNFTLKIRSTKLEDSAMYFCASSEGRRDNSPLHFGNGTRLTVT.

CDR3 DNA: TGTGCCAGCAGCCAACTTATAAGGGAACTAGCGGGAGGCGAGCAGTACTTC. Protein sequence: CASSQLIRELAGGEQYF. The chain links TRBV3-1 (or the pseudogene TRBV3-2) to TRBJ2-7; 12 bases match TRBD2. The CDR3 contains 17 residues. From germline, CDR1 is LGHDT and CDR2 YNNKEL (reference sequence). With 2 bases clipped from V and 6 bases from J, the junction kept 11 bases outside the gene matches.

V usage is TRBV7-3 and J usage is TRBJ2-4, with D perhaps matching TRBD1 (5 bases). Trimming shortened V by 2 bases and J by 5 bases, and 13 bases separated the two germline ends. The germline V gene encodes CDR1 SGHTA and CDR2 FQGTGA. The CDR3 is made up of 15 amino acids. Here the CDR3 DNA reads TGTGCCAGCAGCTTAGATTCAGGGTTCCAAAACATTCAGTACTTC. It is translated as CASSLDSGFQNIQYF.

The chain has TRBV28 and TRBJ1-2, with TRBD1 as a possible D gene (6 bases). Trimming removed 6 bases from V and 8 bases from J, with 16 bases in between. CDR3 length equals 13 residues. Germline CDR1 reads MDHEN; CDR2 reads SYDVKM. CDR3 loop: CASRAAGALGYTF. The CDR3, as DNA: TGTGCCAGCAGAGCGGCGGGGGCGCTAGGCTACACCTTC.

The chain combines TRBV28 with TRBJ1-5; the D gene is possibly TRBD1 (6 bases). Germline CDR1 and CDR2: MDHEN and SYDVKM. The V gene lost 2 bases and the J gene lost 3 bases, with 11 bases spanning the gap. CDR3 length: 15 residues. The CDR3: CASSLRGGFNQPQHF. The CDR3 DNA reads as TGTGCCAGCAGTTTAAGGGGGGGCTTCAATCAGCCCCAGCATTTT.

In this sample, this clone turned up a few times. J is TRBJ1-1 and V is TRBV4-2; no reliable D call. CDR1 LGHNA and CDR2 YNFKEQ come from the germline V gene. V was pared by 0 bases and J by 1 base, with 6 bases between. The CDR3 spans 14 residues. CDR3 in amino acids: CASSQDSGNTEAFF. The CDR3, as DNA: TGTGCCAGCAGCCAAGACTCAGGGAACACTGAAGCTTTCTTT.

The rearrangement joins TRBV6-1 to TRBJ2-1; 8 bases are shared with TRBD1. The CDR3 consists of 14 residues. Germline CDR1 MNHNS, CDR2 SASEGT. Trimming took 3 bases from V and 4 from J; bases not matched to a gene: 2. In DNA, the CDR3 is TGTGCCAGCAGTGACAGGGGGCTATACAATGAGCAGTTCTTC. Translating it yields CASSDRGLYNEQFF.

The chain links TRBV12-3 or TRBV12-4 to TRBJ1-3; D uncertain. Trimming removed 9 bases at V and 4 bases at J, with 7 bases between. This CDR3 region has 11 residues. The CDR3 is CASTQGNTIYF. The CDR3, as DNA: TGTGCCAGTACACAGGGAAACACCATATATTTT.

The genes are TRBV11-3 and TRBJ2-3; the D gene is possibly TRBD1 (5 bases). The CDR3 covers 13 residues. In germline, CDR1 is SGHNT, CDR2 YENEEA. V lost 1 base, J lost 5 bases, and 7 bases lay in between. In DNA, the CDR3 is TGTGCCAGCAGCTTAGGACAGAGAGATACGCAGTATTTT. Its protein is CASSLGQRDTQYF.

The chain couples TRBV4-2 to TRBJ1-1; the D gene is possibly TRBD1 (6 bases). In germline, CDR1 is LGHNA, CDR2 YNFKEQ. The germline V and J ends were trimmed by 3 bases and 0 bases, with 14 bases remaining between them. There are 16 residues in the CDR3. CDR3: CASSQERTAMNTEAFF. In DNA form, the CDR3 reads TGTGCCAGCAGCCAGGAAAGGACAGCAATGAACACTGAAGCTTTCTTT.

The chain combines TRBV12-3 or TRBV12-4 with TRBJ1-6; maybe TRBD1 (6 bases). V was pared by 6 bases and J by 10 bases, with 13 bases between. This CDR3 has 13 amino acids. Here the CDR3 DNA reads TGTGCCAGCAGCCACAGGGTAAACTCACCCCTCCACTTT. This sequence encodes CASSHRVNSPLHF.

Worth noting for this clone: The sample holds other DNA sequences that translate to the same CDR3. J is TRBJ2-7 and V is TRBV6-5; D gene unclear. Germline CDR1 MNHEY, CDR2 SVGAGI. Between the trimmed V and J ends, which lost 0 bases and 5 bases, there was a span of 8 bases. CDR3 length: 13 residues. The CDR3 region is CASSYSEVHEQYF. CDR3 DNA sequence: TGTGCCAGCAGTTACTCAGAGGTGCACGAGCAGTACTTC.

The chain is built from TRBV7-9 and TRBJ2-7; 7 nucleotides align to TRBD2. This CDR3 contains 14 residues. Germline CDR1 is SEHNR and CDR2 is FQNEAQ (reference sequence). V trimming: 6 bases; J trimming: 0 bases; junction bases outside the gene matches: 5. CDR3 in DNA: TGTGCCAGCAGTGACGGGGGGAGCTCCTACGAGCAGTACTTC. Amino acid sequence: CASSDGGSSYEQYF.

This clone was seen only once. The genes are TRBV5-1 and TRBJ2-3; 9 nucleotides align to TRBD2. V was pared by 4 bases and J by 6 bases, with 12 bases of the junction left unmatched. The CDR3 contains 16 residues. The germline V gene encodes CDR1 SGHRS and CDR2 YFSETQ. CDR3 in amino acids: CASSPPGGGGADTQYF. CDR3 DNA sequence: TGCGCCAGCAGCCCCCCCGGGGGCGGGGGGGCGGATACGCAGTATTTT.

This chain uses TRBV28 with TRBJ2-5; the match to TRBD1 covers 7 bases. The CDR3 is made up of 14 amino acids. Germline V gives CDR1 MDHEN, CDR2 SYDVKM. The trim removed 7 bases at V and 0 bases at J, leaving 5 bases unmatched. The CDR3: CASTLTGYQETQYF. As DNA, the CDR3 is TGTGCCAGCACCCTGACAGGGTACCAAGAGACCCAGTACTTC. The whole variable domain, filled in from reference TRBV28 and TRBJ2-5, reads DVKVTQSSRYLVKRTGEKVFLECVQDMDHENMFWYRQDPGLGLRLIYFSYDVKMKEKGDIPEGYSVSREKKERFSLILESASTNQTSMYLCASTLTGYQETQYFGPGTRLLVL.

This chain uses TRBV29-1 with TRBJ2-7; TRBD1 matches at 9 bases. Losses at the gene ends were 7 bases for V and 6 bases for J; bases not matched to a gene: 10. The CDR3 is 13 amino acids. Germline V gene sequence: CDR1 SQVTM, CDR2 ANQGSEA. CDR3 sequence reads: CSASDMGQGEQYF. CDR3 nucleotides: TGCAGCGCCTCCGACATGGGACAGGGCGAGCAGTACTTC.

The chain has TRBV25-1 and TRBJ1-2; possible D gene TRBD1, 6 bases. Germline CDR1 MGHDK, CDR2 SYGVNS. The V end was cut by 3 bases, the J end by 7 bases, with 12 bases between. The CDR3 has 13 amino acids. The DNA for the CDR3 is TGTGCCAGCAGTGAGCCCCAGGGGAGTGGCTACACCTTC. Encoded protein: CASSEPQGSGYTF.

The rearrangement uses TRBV3-1 (or the pseudogene TRBV3-2) and TRBJ1-2; D may be TRBD1 (6 bases). V was trimmed by 3 bases and J by 5 bases, leaving 16 bases between them. This CDR3 region has 15 residues. CDR1 is LGHDT, CDR2 YNNKEL, per germline (reference sequence). Written as DNA, the CDR3 is TGTGCCAGCAGCCACCTGGAGGTGGGGGCTTATGGCTACACCTTC. Amino acid sequence: CASSHLEVGAYGYTF.

This clone was recorded a few times. The chain recombines TRBV30 with TRBJ1-2, with unresolved D. V was pared by 5 bases and J by 1 base, with 8 bases between. The CDR3 is 12 residues long. CDR1 GTSNPN and CDR2 SVGIG come from the germline V gene (reference sequence). The CDR3 spells CAWAQDNYGYTF. CDR3 DNA sequence: TGTGCCTGGGCCCAGGATAACTATGGCTACACCTTC.

This clone was detected once. The V call is TRBV27, the J call TRBJ1-1; D gene ambiguous. V dropped 0 bases and J dropped 4 bases, with 6 bases sitting between them. The CDR3 is 13 residues long. Germline V gives CDR1 MNHEY, CDR2 SMNVEV (reference sequence). The chain's CDR3 is CASSLSGVTEAFF. CDR3 bases: TGTGCCAGCAGTTTATCGGGAGTCACTGAAGCTTTCTTT.

V gene TRBV9 combines with J gene TRBJ2-1; D perhaps matches TRBD2 (6 bases). CDR1 and CDR2 (germline): SGDLS, YYNGEE. The germline V and J ends were trimmed by 2 bases and 9 bases, with 9 bases remaining between them. CDR3 length: 12 residues. The CDR3 here is CASSVLASEQFF. The CDR3 nucleotides are TGTGCCAGCAGCGTGCTAGCGTCTGAGCAGTTCTTC.

The chain employs TRBV5-4 and TRBJ2-7; D is possibly TRBD1 (6 bases). This CDR3 contains 13 residues. V was pared by 7 bases and J by 0 bases, with 11 bases between. Germline CDR1 SGHNT, CDR2 YYREEE (reference sequence). DNA for the CDR3: TGTGCCAGCGCCAAGACAGGCTCCTACGAGCAGTACTTC. It yields the protein CASAKTGSYEQYF.

V gene TRBV5-1 combines with J gene TRBJ1-5; 8 bases agree with TRBD1. V shed 0 bases, J shed 0 bases, and the junction held 17 bases outside the gene matches. Germline assignment: CDR1 SGHRS and CDR2 YFSETQ. CDR3 length equals 21 residues. Here the CDR3 reads CASSLGPPTGAVSYSNQPQHF. The CDR3 DNA sequence: TGCGCCAGCAGCTTGGGCCCCCCGACAGGGGCCGTTTCTTATAGCAATCAGCCCCAGCATTTT.

V usage is TRBV18 and J usage is TRBJ2-1, with TRBD1 matching 11 bases. V was pared by 5 bases and J by 8 bases, with 8 bases of the junction left unmatched. The CDR3 has 15 amino acids. The germline V gene has CDR1 KGHSH and CDR2 LQKENI. The CDR3 loop reads CASSIGQGARYEQFF. CDR3 DNA: TGTGCCAGCTCAATCGGACAGGGGGCTAGGTATGAGCAGTTCTTC.

The genes are TRBV6-5 and TRBJ2-1; D is possibly TRBD2 (6 bases). Germline values: CDR1 MNHEY, CDR2 SVGAGI. The CDR3 runs 16 residues. Between the trimmed V and J ends, which lost 0 bases and 6 bases, there was a span of 15 bases. CDR3 sequence (DNA): TGTGCCAGCAGTTACTCGTCGGGGGAGTCTTCCAATGAGCAGTTCTTC. This encodes CASSYSSGESSNEQFF.

CDR3 sequence reads: CASGSGTPGNTIYF. CDR3 coding DNA: TGTGCTAGTGGTTCCGGGACTCCTGGAAACACCATATATTTT. The chain is built from TRBV12-5 and TRBJ1-3; possible D gene TRBD1, 5 bases. The CDR3 has 14 residues. Trimming pared 4 bases from V and 2 bases from J, leaving 9 bases between. Germline CDR1 is LGHNT and CDR2 is FRNRAP.